The clone carrying this TCR beta chain has a handful of counts. Germline-derived CDR1 and CDR2 are SGHRS and YFSETQ. Unmatched junction bases numbered 6, after V lost 5 bases and J lost 1 base. The CDR3 consists of 15 residues. TCRdb ran MiXCR on the 5' RACE reads and lists one entry per CDR3 protein. This sample carries just under 65,000 distinct CDR3 sequences, approximately 23% of them seen once, and the ten largest clones take 2.5% to 3%. The J gene is TRBJ2-3, the V gene TRBV5-1; 8 nucleotides line up with TRBD2. The sample consisted of memory CD4+ T cells sorted from a lymph node. Subset noted: memory CD4+ T cells, CD4+CD45RO+CD25-. The TCR originated in a female donor with breast cancer. The CDR3 DNA sequence: TGCGCCAGCAGGTTTGAAGCGGGAGGCACAGATACGCAGTATTTT. Amino acid sequence: CASRFEAGGTDTQYF. The entire variable domain, with the rest obtained from reference TRBV5-1 and TRBJ2-3, is as follows: KAGVTQTPRYLIKTRGQQVTLSCSPISGHRSVSWYQQTPGQGLQFLFEYFSETQRNKGNFPGRFSGRQFSNSRSEMNVSTLELGDSALYLCASRFEAGGTDTQYFGPGTRLTVL.